Here is one T cell receptor (beta chain) with its context. This CDR3 has 15 residues. CDR1 and CDR2 (germline): MDHEN, SYDVKM. Unmatched junction bases numbered 6, after V lost 5 bases and J lost 5 bases. Everyone who took part was roughly 18 to 89 years old, and they came from 24 US areas. This table comes from immunoSEQ multiplex PCR, and its TCRdb copy is limited to in-frame clones, with some not included. The sample has some 210,000 clones; roughly 87% are singletons. The data were obtained in a study of blood T cell repertoires in COVID-19. At the level of the study: The origin of the acute and convalescent COVID-19 samples was the United States, Italy and Spain.

The TCR originated in a young man with acute COVID-19. The chain is built from TRBV28 and TRBJ2-5, with 12 nucleotides matching TRBD2. The sequencing sample was made of PBMCs or T cells enriched from blood (not recorded which). CDR3 region: CASSAGLAGGETQYF. The CDR3 DNA reads TGTGCCAGCAGTGCCGGTCTAGCGGGAGGGGAGACCCAGTACTTC.